The next 32 T cell receptor beta chains were all read from a single sample in a study of beta chain features in type 1 diabetes. Study-wide findings and caveats: Type 1 diabetes patients had moderately but significantly shorter TCRB CDR3s in all four CD4+ subsets.

Their antigen targets remain unknown. cDNA synthesis used the whole RNA isolate, giving expressed TCRB sequences. The data were produced by immunoSEQ multiplex PCR, yet TCRdb's version contains in-frame clones alone and is incomplete. The data show 250,000 to 300,000 clones, with roughly an eighth seen just once and about 0.016% held by the top ten. The sample consisted of naive CD4+ T cells from blood. The receptors shown here come from a man between 25 and 39 years old with type 1 diabetes.

The chain links TRBV7-2 to TRBJ2-3; TRBD2 agrees at 7 bases. Germline V lookup: CDR1 SGHTA, CDR2 FQGNSA. The CDR3 length is 15 residues. V trimming: 5 bases; J trimming: 4 bases; junction bases outside the gene matches: 9. CDR3 coding DNA: TGTGCCAGCAGCCGCGCGGCGGGAGCGCCAGATACGCAGTATTTT. Encoded protein: CASSRAAGAPDTQYF.

This sequence joins TRBV7-9 and TRBJ2-1; no definite D call. The germline gives CDR1 SEHNR, CDR2 FQNEAQ (reference sequence). With 1 base removed from V and 4 bases from J, the gap between germline ends came to 8 bases. The CDR3 contains 14 residues. CDR3 sequence: CASSLDQSYNEQFF. The CDR3 DNA reads TGTGCCAGCAGCTTAGATCAGTCATACAATGAGCAGTTCTTC.

This clone was seen more than once but under ten times. The chain carries TRBV4-2 and TRBJ2-5; the D is unclear. V was shortened by 1 base and J by 3 bases, with 6 bases between the two germline ends. CDR3 length: 13 amino acids. The germline gives CDR1 LGHNA, CDR2 YNFKEQ. Here the CDR3 DNA reads TGTGCCAGCAGCCAAGTGGAGAAAGAGACCCAGTACTTC. It translates to CASSQVEKETQYF.

This clone was observed a few times. CDR3 sequence reads: CASSFQFGLDTQYF. CDR3 DNA: TGTGCCAGCAGTTTCCAGTTTGGGCTAGATACGCAGTATTTT. This sequence joins TRBV28 and TRBJ2-3; no clear D. V shed 3 bases and J shed 5 bases, with 12 bases lying between them. This CDR3 is 14 amino acids long. Germline V CDR1 and CDR2: MDHEN, SYDVKM. Full variable domain (outside the CDR3, taken from reference TRBV28 and TRBJ2-3): DVKVTQSSRYLVKRTGEKVFLECVQDMDHENMFWYRQDPGLGLRLIYFSYDVKMKEKGDIPEGYSVSREKKERFSLILESASTNQTSMYLCASSFQFGLDTQYFGPGTRLTVL.

The chain combines TRBV18 with TRBJ1-1; TRBD1 aligns across 8 bases. In germline, CDR1 is KGHSH, CDR2 LQKENI. The CDR3 extends over 13 amino acids. V shed 0 bases and J 8 bases; nucleotides not matched to a gene: 2. DNA for the CDR3: TGTGCCAGCTCACCACCGGGGGACAGGGAAGCTTTCTTT. It specifies CASSPPGDREAFF.

This clone was counted between two and nine times. The chain uses TRBV23-1 and TRBJ1-2, with D tentatively TRBD1 (6 bases). TRBV23-1 is an ORF, with its function uncertain. V lost 6 bases to trimming and J lost 7 bases, with 24 bases between them. CDR3 length equals 16 residues. The CDR3 here is CASSSITGPLRCGYTF. The CDR3 DNA follows: TGCGCCAGCAGCTCTATTACAGGGCCCCTTCGGTGTGGCTACACCTTC.

This clone showed up just a few times. CDR3 loop: CASKYRDSVTEAFF. The CDR3, as DNA: TGTGCCAGCAAGTACAGGGATTCAGTCACTGAAGCTTTCTTT. This chain joins TRBV7-8 and TRBJ1-1; D may be TRBD1 (6 bases). Trimming removed 7 bases at V and 4 bases at J, with 16 bases between. This CDR3 contains 14 residues. In germline, CDR1 is SGHVS, CDR2 FQNEAQ.

The V gene is TRBV7-8, the J gene TRBJ1-2; D gene ambiguous. Trimming stripped 3 bases from V and 5 bases from J, with 7 bases between. The CDR3 consists of 12 residues. CDR1 is SGHVS and CDR2 is FQNEAQ in the germline V gene. In DNA, the CDR3 is TGTGCCAGCAGCTTCGAAGAGTATGGCTACACCTTC. This sequence encodes CASSFEEYGYTF.

V and J are TRBV5-1 and TRBJ1-1; TRBD1 matches 8 bases. Trimming took 1 base from V and 4 from J; bases not matched to a gene: 3. The CDR3 has 14 amino acids. From germline, CDR1 is SGHRS and CDR2 YFSETQ. CDR3 residues: CASSLQGAGTEAFF. CDR3 DNA: TGCGCCAGCAGCTTGCAGGGGGCGGGCACTGAAGCTTTCTTT. The full variable domain, its missing parts supplied by reference TRBV5-1 and TRBJ1-1, is KAGVTQTPRYLIKTRGQQVTLSCSPISGHRSVSWYQQTPGQGLQFLFEYFSETQRNKGNFPGRFSGRQFSNSRSEMNVSTLELGDSALYLCASSLQGAGTEAFFGQGTRLTVV.

This chain links TRBV30 with TRBJ2-1; D is perhaps TRBD2 (6 bases). V was cut by 2 bases and J by 7 bases, with 18 bases left in between. Germline V gene sequence: CDR1 GTSNPN, CDR2 SVGIG (reference sequence). The CDR3 spans 15 residues. CDR3 in DNA: TGTGCCTGGAGTCTCCGCGGGGTAGCGACTAATGAGCAGTTCTTC. It codes for CAWSLRGVATNEQFF. Full variable domain (missing parts from reference TRBV30 and TRBJ2-1): SQTIHQWPATLVQPVGSPLSLECTVEGTSNPNLYWYRQAAGRGLQLLFYSVGIGQISSEVPQNLSASRPQDRQFILSSKKLLLSDSGFYLCAWSLRGVATNEQFFGPGTRLTVL.

This clone was observed a few times. The chain uses TRBV7-9 and TRBJ2-1; possibly TRBD2 for D (5 bases). Germline V gene sequence: CDR1 SEHNR, CDR2 FQNEAQ (reference sequence). V dropped 1 base and J dropped 3 bases, with 13 bases sitting between them. This CDR3 spans 16 amino acids. The CDR3 here is CASSLERDRLYNEQFF. The CDR3 DNA reads as TGTGCCAGCAGCTTAGAACGGGATCGTCTCTACAATGAGCAGTTCTTC.

This clone appeared a few times. The chain links TRBV29-1 to TRBJ2-2; weak D call: TRBD1 (6 bases). Germline CDR1 and CDR2: SQVTM and ANQGSEA. V gave up 5 bases and J gave up 6 bases, with 7 bases separating them. The CDR3 spans 11 residues. CDR3 DNA sequence: TGCAGCGTTTGGGGGCCCGGGGAGCTGTTTTTT. It specifies CSVWGPGELFF.

The CDR3 region has the DNA TGTGCCAGCAGCCCCCCGGCGGGACTAGCGGGAGGGCCAGATACGCAGTATTTT. It specifies CASSPPAGLAGGPDTQYF. The chain has TRBV7-3 and TRBJ2-3, with TRBD2 matching 16 bases. J gave up 4 bases and V 5 bases, and 9 bases lay outside the gene matches. The CDR3 sequence is 18 residues long. Germline V gene data show CDR1 as SGHTA and CDR2 as FQGTGA. Full variable domain (rest looked up from reference TRBV7-3 and TRBJ2-3): GAGVSQTPSNKVTEKGKYVELRCDPISGHTALYWYRQSLGQGPEFLIYFQGTGAADDSGLPNDRFFAVRPEGSVSTLKIQRTERGDSAVYLCASSPPAGLAGGPDTQYFGPGTRLTVL.

This clone was observed a few times. The chain is built from TRBV29-1 and TRBJ2-1; TRBD2 might be the D (6 bases). The V gene lost 0 bases and the J gene lost 0 bases, with 12 bases spanning the gap. The germline gives CDR1 SQVTM, CDR2 ANQGSEA. CDR3 length: 16 residues. The CDR3 spells CSVEDGSGNSYNEQFF. The CDR3 nucleotides read TGCAGCGTTGAAGATGGTAGCGGCAACTCCTACAATGAGCAGTTCTTC.

Concerning this clone itself: Within the sample, other DNA sequences also encode this same CDR3. The gene calls are TRBV18 and TRBJ2-7, with D maybe TRBD2 (5 bases). Trimming shortened V by 1 base and J by 5 bases, and 9 bases separated the two germline ends. CDR1 and CDR2 (germline): KGHSH, LQKENI. The CDR3 runs 13 residues. CDR3 sequence: CASSPRLADEQYF. As DNA, the CDR3 is TGTGCCAGCTCACCACGGCTAGCTGACGAGCAGTACTTC.

A few counts support this clone. The CDR3 here is CASSVGQREDYNEQFF. In DNA form, the CDR3 reads TGTGCCAGCAGCGTAGGACAGCGGGAGGACTACAATGAGCAGTTCTTC. The gene calls are TRBV9 and TRBJ2-1; TRBD2 agrees at 9 bases. The trim removed 0 bases at V and 3 bases at J, leaving 4 bases unmatched. Germline V gene lookup returns CDR1 SGDLS and CDR2 YYNGEE. The CDR3 extends over 16 amino acids.

The sample holds a few counts of this clone. The chain has TRBV5-1 and TRBJ2-5; 8 nucleotides line up with TRBD2. Germline V lookup: CDR1 SGHRS, CDR2 YFSETQ. The CDR3 sequence is 13 residues long. Losses at the gene ends were 2 bases for V and 5 bases for J; bases not matched to a gene: 2. The CDR3 region is CASSLAGDETQYF. The CDR3 DNA reads as TGCGCCAGCAGCTTAGCGGGAGACGAGACCCAGTACTTC.

A few counts support this clone. The chain has TRBV5-4 and TRBJ2-5, with 7 nucleotides matching TRBD1. This CDR3 comprises 13 residues. From germline, CDR1 is SGHNT and CDR2 YYREEE (reference sequence). The junction had 5 bases not matched to a gene; V was cut back by 3 bases and J by 6 bases. CDR3 bases: TGTGCCAGCAGCTCCAGGGGGTCAAAGACCCAGTACTTC. It codes for CASSSRGSKTQYF. Complete variable domain (other parts from reference TRBV5-4 and TRBJ2-5): ETGVTQSPTHLIKTRGQQVTLRCSSQSGHNTVSWYQQALGQGPQFIFQYYREEENGRGNFPPRFSGLQFPNYSSELNVNALELDDSALYLCASSSRGSKTQYFGPGTRLLVL.

The chain links TRBV27 to TRBJ2-1; D unclear. The CDR3 consists of 13 residues. Trimming shortened V by 5 bases and J by 6 bases, and 11 bases separated the two germline ends. From germline, CDR1 is MNHEY and CDR2 SMNVEV (reference sequence). Here the CDR3 reads CASSRDRGNEQFF. The CDR3 DNA follows: TGTGCCAGCAGTAGAGACCGAGGCAATGAGCAGTTCTTC.

The chain couples TRBV2 to TRBJ2-2; D is perhaps TRBD2 (6 bases). Germline CDR1 and CDR2: SNHLY and FYNNEI. The CDR3 is 14 amino acids. V was shortened by 7 bases and J by 2 bases, with 11 bases between the two germline ends. In DNA, the CDR3 is TGTGCCAGCATTAAAGGGACTAACACCGGGGAGCTGTTTTTT. Protein product: CASIKGTNTGELFF.

The CDR3 is CASRLQKTGVGANVLTF. CDR3 nucleotide sequence: TGTGCAAGTCGCTTACAGAAGACAGGGGTCGGGGCCAACGTCCTGACTTTC. The rearrangement links TRBV12-2 to TRBJ2-6; the table's TRBD1 call for D was not verified on the DNA. TRBV12-2 counts as a pseudogene. The CDR3 spans 17 residues.

Concerning this clone: The sample carries other DNA sequences with the same CDR3. The genes are TRBV28 and TRBJ1-5; TRBD1 agrees at 7 bases. The CDR3 spans 14 residues. J gave up 3 bases and V 4 bases, and 3 bases lay outside the gene matches. Germline CDR1 reads MDHEN; CDR2 reads SYDVKM. CDR3 sequence (DNA): TGTGCCAGCAGTTCCGGACAGGACAATCAGCCCCAGCATTTT. Translating it yields CASSSGQDNQPQHF.

The chain uses TRBV6-5 and TRBJ2-7; D may be TRBD2 (5 bases). The CDR3 covers 12 residues. V was clipped by 8 bases and J by 9 bases, with 17 bases between them. Germline V gene lookup returns CDR1 MNHEY and CDR2 SVGAGI. As DNA, the CDR3 is TGTGCCAGCTTTCGGACTTTCGGGCGGCAGTACTTC. Translated, it gives CASFRTFGRQYF.

This clone was seen only a few times. DNA for the CDR3: TGCGCCAGCAGCTTGGGGGACAGGGACGAAGAGACCCAGTACTTC. Protein product: CASSLGDRDEETQYF. The chain combines TRBV5-1 with TRBJ2-5; 9 bases map to TRBD1. The germline CDR1 and CDR2 sequences are SGHRS and YFSETQ. The trim removed 0 bases at V and 3 bases at J, leaving 3 bases unmatched. The CDR3 runs to 15 residues.

The chain joins TRBV5-1 to TRBJ2-2; possibly TRBD1 for D (6 bases). The CDR3 consists of 14 residues. The V end was cut by 3 bases, the J end by 1 base, with 7 bases between. Germline values: CDR1 SGHRS, CDR2 YFSETQ. DNA for the CDR3: TGCGCCAGCAGCTCGGGACAGAACACCGGGGAGCTGTTTTTT. Translating it yields CASSSGQNTGELFF. Complete variable domain (other parts from reference TRBV5-1 and TRBJ2-2): KAGVTQTPRYLIKTRGQQVTLSCSPISGHRSVSWYQQTPGQGLQFLFEYFSETQRNKGNFPGRFSGRQFSNSRSEMNVSTLELGDSALYLCASSSGQNTGELFFGEGSRLTVL.

This clone turned up a few times. The CDR3 protein is CASSLAPQRLNEQFF. The CDR3 region has the DNA TGCGCCAGCAGCTTGGCTCCCCAGCGCCTAAATGAGCAGTTCTTC. The genes are TRBV5-1 and TRBJ2-1; D gene ambiguous. CDR1 and CDR2 (germline): SGHRS, YFSETQ. V lost 0 bases and J lost 7, with 14 bases in between. This CDR3 region has 15 residues.

This clone was seen more than once but under ten times. This CDR3 is also generated by other DNA sequences in the sample. The chain is built from TRBV4-3 and TRBJ2-7, with 12 nucleotides matching TRBD2. The V gene end was trimmed by 1 base and the J gene end by 4 bases; junction bases not matched to a gene: 5. The CDR3 totals 16 residues. Germline V gene lookup returns CDR1 LGHNA and CDR2 YSLEER. CDR3 loop: CASSQVLAGGPYEQYF. The CDR3 nucleotides read TGCGCCAGCAGCCAAGTCCTAGCGGGAGGGCCTTACGAGCAGTACTTC.

The chain has TRBV15 and TRBJ1-2; no clear D. The CDR3 runs to 14 residues. Trimming cost V 4 bases and J 2 bases, with 11 bases left between them. CDR1 is LNHNV, CDR2 YYDKDF, per germline (reference sequence). In DNA form, the CDR3 reads TGTGCCACCAGCACAGAAGCGGACAACTATGGCTACACCTTC. It encodes CATSTEADNYGYTF.

This clone came up a few times. The gene calls are TRBV27 and TRBJ2-7; TRBD1 agrees at 7 bases. The ends lost 8 bases at V and 3 bases at J; junction bases unmatched: 16. From germline, CDR1 is MNHEY and CDR2 SMNVEV (reference sequence). The CDR3 is 16 residues long. The CDR3 DNA sequence: TGTGCCAGCTCGAGGGACAGCCTCTACCGTAGCTACGAGCAGTACTTC. This translates into CASSRDSLYRSYEQYF.

The chain employs TRBV11-2 and TRBJ2-3; 11 positions agree with TRBD2. Germline CDR1 and CDR2: SGHAT and FQNNGV. CDR3 length: 18 residues. V lost 0 bases, J lost 0 bases, and 5 bases stayed unmatched. The CDR3 protein is CASSLDRGLAESTDTQYF. CDR3 DNA: TGTGCCAGCAGCTTAGATCGGGGACTAGCGGAGAGCACAGATACGCAGTATTTT.

Worth noting for this clone: This sample also contains other DNA sequences that code for the same CDR3. This chain uses TRBV9 with TRBJ2-7; TRBD2 matches 9 bases. CDR3 length: 14 residues. CDR1 SGDLS and CDR2 YYNGEE come from the germline V gene. J lost 0 bases, V lost 2 bases, and 0 bases had no gene match. The CDR3, as DNA: TGTGCCAGCAGCGTGACTAGCGGCTCCTACGAGCAGTACTTC. Residues: CASSVTSGSYEQYF. Looking up the rest from reference TRBV9 and TRBJ2-7 gives the full variable domain: DSGVTQTPKHLITATGQRVTLRCSPRSGDLSVYWYQQSLDQGLQFLIQYYNGEERAKGNILERFSAQQFPDLHSELNLSSLELGDSALYFCASSVTSGSYEQYFGPGTRLTVT.

The gene calls are TRBV4-3 and TRBJ2-7, with 8 positions matching TRBD2. In germline, CDR1 is LGHNA, CDR2 YSLEER. V shed 1 base and J 1 base; nucleotides not matched to a gene: 3. The CDR3 contains 15 residues. The CDR3 DNA follows: TGCGCCAGCAGCCAAGTTGCTAGCGGGTCCTACGAGCAGTACTTC. Its translation is CASSQVASGSYEQYF.